This TCR beta chain was observed in a study of T cells after yellow fever vaccination. Overall study findings and caveats: Clonotypes found in both CD4 and CD8 compartments made up a small share. A weaker secondary response peaked on day 5, the primary on day 15.

TCRdb independently ran MiXCR on the 5' RACE reads; one entry per CDR3 protein. This table has around 550,000 distinct CDR3 sequences, roughly 19% appearing once. Comment on this clonotype: Its target is not known.

The CDR3 contains 15 residues. Losses at the gene ends were 5 bases for V and 0 bases for J; bases not matched to a gene: 4. CDR1 and CDR2 (germline): SGHTA, FQGNSA. The gene calls are TRBV7-2 and TRBJ1-5; 7 bases line up with TRBD1. The sample here was PBMCs, taken 15 days after the yellow fever booster vaccination. The TCR was taken from a young man who received the YFV17D yellow fever vaccine. This CDR3 is CASSRRGDSNQPQHF. The CDR3, as DNA: TGTGCCAGCAGCCGCAGGGGGGATAGCAATCAGCCCCAGCATTTT. Complete variable domain (other parts from reference TRBV7-2 and TRBJ1-5): GAGVSQSPSNKVTEKGKDVELRCDPISGHTALYWYRQSLGQGLEFLIYFQGNSAPDKSGLPSDRFSAERTGGSVSTLTIQRTQQEDSAVYLCASSRRGDSNQPQHFGDGTRLSIL.